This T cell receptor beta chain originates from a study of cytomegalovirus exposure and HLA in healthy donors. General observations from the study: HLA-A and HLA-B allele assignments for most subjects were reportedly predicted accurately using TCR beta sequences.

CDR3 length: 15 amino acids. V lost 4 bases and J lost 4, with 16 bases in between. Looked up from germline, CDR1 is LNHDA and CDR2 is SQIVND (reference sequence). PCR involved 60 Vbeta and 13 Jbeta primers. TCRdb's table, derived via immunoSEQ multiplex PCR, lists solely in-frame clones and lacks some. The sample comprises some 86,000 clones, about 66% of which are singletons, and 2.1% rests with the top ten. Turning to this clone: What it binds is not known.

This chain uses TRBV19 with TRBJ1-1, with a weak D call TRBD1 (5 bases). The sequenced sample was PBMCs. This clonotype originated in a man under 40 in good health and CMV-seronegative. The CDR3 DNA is TGTGCCAGTAGTACGCGGGATCTAGGGGTCACTGAAGCTTTCTTT. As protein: CASSTRDLGVTEAFF.